A selection of T cell receptor beta chains follows, all from one sample in a study of blood T cell repertoires in COVID-19. Clones were read by immunoSEQ multiplex PCR, and TCRdb kept only the in-frame ones, dropping some. The profile covers 40,000 to 55,000 clones, with around 90% appearing a single time and about 10% taken by the ten largest. Sequencing used peripheral blood. Receptors originate from a man in his forties or fifties with active COVID-19. Both conserved end residues are part of each CDR3. Each record gives: D gene, clone size, J gene, V gene, CDR3 protein, CDR3 DNA. A D gene is named only where the DNA matches it firmly. A clone size is listed for some rows: how often the clone was seen (once, few, many), or a class if it is expanded.

- | - | TRBJ1-2 | TRBV6-6 | CASSSDRTRGYTF | TGTGCCAGCAGCTCTGACAGGACGCGGGGCTACACCTTC
TRBD1 | once | TRBJ2-3 | TRBV7-9 | CASSPQGTDTQYF | TGTGCCAGCAGCCCACAGGGGACAGATACGCAGTATTTT
TRBD2 | - | TRBJ2-1 | TRBV24-1 | CATSDLALAGGNEQFF | TGTGCCACCAGTGATTTGGCACTAGCGGGAGGCAATGAGCAGTTCTTC
- | - | TRBJ1-5 | TRBV19 | CASSRTANQPQHF | TGTGCCAGTAGTAGGACAGCCAATCAGCCCCAGCATTTT
TRBD2 | once | TRBJ2-3 | TRBV15 | CATSRFASGGVTDTQYF | TGTGCCACCAGCAGATTCGCTAGCGGGGGGGTTACAGATACGCAGTATTTT
TRBD2 | - | TRBJ2-7 | TRBV4-1 | CASSQGSGGAGEQYF | TGCGCCAGCAGCCAGGGCAGCGGGGGGGCAGGGGAGCAGTACTTC
TRBD2 | once | TRBJ2-2 | TRBV6-5 | CASSGLAANTGELFF | TGTGCCAGCAGCGGACTAGCGGCGAACACCGGGGAGCTGTTTTTT
TRBD2 | - | TRBJ2-3 | TRBV5-1 | CASSSQPGLETDTQYF | TGCGCCAGCAGCTCCCAACCGGGACTAGAAACAGATACGCAGTATTTT
TRBD2 | - | TRBJ2-7 | TRBV5-1 | CASSSLAGGEQYF | TGCGCCAGCAGCTCCTTAGCGGGCGGCGAGCAGTACTTC
- | - | TRBJ1-1 | TRBV3-1/TRBV3-2 | CASSQDEDRAFF | TGTGCCAGCAGCCAAGACGAAGACAGGGCTTTCTTT
TRBD1 | - | TRBJ1-4 | TRBV28 | CASSTRQGLNEKLFF | TGTGCCAGCAGTACTCGACAGGGGCTTAATGAAAAACTGTTTTTT
- | - | TRBJ1-5 | TRBV11-3 | CASSFGNSNQPQHF | TGTGCCAGCAGCTTCGGGAATAGCAATCAGCCCCAGCATTTT
- | - | TRBJ2-3 | TRBV4-1 | CASSDRPTGLRGTDTQYF | TGCGCCAGCAGCGACAGGCCGACGGGACTACGTGGCACAGATACGCAGTATTTT
TRBD1 | once | TRBJ2-7 | TRBV3-1/TRBV3-2 | CASSPGQPYEQYF | TGTGCCAGCAGCCCGGGACAGCCTTACGAGCAGTACTTC
TRBD2 | - | TRBJ2-3 | TRBV7-8 | CASSHSGGTDTQYF | TGTGCCAGCAGCCACAGCGGGGGAACAGATACGCAGTATTTT
- | - | TRBJ2-1 | TRBV15 | CATSRRSYNEQFF | TGTGCCACCAGCAGGAGATCCTACAATGAGCAGTTCTTC
TRBD1 | few | TRBJ1-5 | TRBV7-2 | CASSLQGGNQPQHF | TGTGCCAGCAGCTTACAGGGGGGCAATCAGCCCCAGCATTTT
- | once | TRBJ1-3 | TRBV9 | CASKRGLSGNTIYF | TGTGCCAGCAAGCGGGGGCTCTCTGGAAACACCATATATTTT
TRBD2 | - | TRBJ2-5 | TRBV7-8 | CASSPSRLAGVETQYF | TGTGCCAGCAGCCCTAGTCGACTAGCGGGAGTTGAGACCCAGTACTTC
- | - | TRBJ2-1 | TRBV5-4 | CASSLDRSYNEQFF | TGTGCCAGCAGCTTGGACAGATCCTACAATGAGCAGTTCTTC
TRBD1 | - | TRBJ1-1 | TRBV4-1 | CASSQDGTGGGTEAFF | TGCGCCAGCAGCCAAGATGGTACAGGGGGGGGCACTGAAGCTTTCTTT
TRBD1 | - | TRBJ1-4 | TRBV19 | CASSIGDRENEKLFF | TGTGCCAGTAGTATTGGGGACAGGGAAAACGAAAAACTGTTTTTT
TRBD1 | - | TRBJ2-5 | TRBV9 | CASSREGARETQYF | TGTGCCAGCAGCAGAGAGGGGGCGCGTGAGACCCAGTACTTC
- | - | TRBJ2-3 | TRBV7-8 | CASGRPLLSGTDTQYF | TGTGCCAGCGGCCGACCCTTGTTAAGCGGCACAGATACGCAGTATTTT
- | once | TRBJ1-2 | TRBV10-3 | CAISDLQDDGYTF | TGTGCCATCAGTGATCTACAGGATGATGGCTACACCTTC